These T cell receptor beta chains were read from a single sample in a study of T cell changes during pregnancy in multiple sclerosis. Using immunoSEQ multiplex PCR, the repertoire was profiled, and TCRdb retains in-frame clones only, with some absent. The data hold over 65,000 clones, with approximately 91% observed a single time. The sample consisted of peripheral blood, taken in the first trimester of pregnancy. The source of these receptors is a female donor with multiple sclerosis, enrolled in a pregnancy study. CDR3s include the opening cysteine and the closing phenylalanine or tryptophan. Fields, in order: CDR3 DNA, CDR3 protein, V gene, J gene, clone size, D gene. A D gene is named only where the DNA matches it firmly. Size is stated for part of the rows, as once, few or many counts, or as a class when the clone is expanded.

TGTGCCAGCAGCACAGGGACTACCTACAATGAGCAGTTCTTC	CASSTGTTYNEQFF	TRBV7-3	TRBJ2-1	NA	NA
TGTGCCAGCAGCGCCGGGACAGAGAACAATCAGCCCCAGCATTTT	CASSAGTENNQPQHF	TRBV11-2	TRBJ1-5	NA	TRBD1
TGTGCCAGCAGTCCCCAGGGGAGTCGGACAGATACGCAGTATTTT	CASSPQGSRTDTQYF	TRBV14	TRBJ2-3	NA	NA
TGTGCCAGCAGCTCGACAGGGGGCTTTGGTGGAGGGGCCAACGTCCTGACTTTC	CASSSTGGFGGGANVLTF	TRBV11-2	TRBJ2-6	NA	TRBD1
TGCGCCAGCACCGAGGAGAGGGTGGGTACGCAGTATTTT	CASTEERVGTQYF	TRBV5-1	TRBJ2-3	NA	NA
TGTGCCAGTAGTATGTCAGGTTATCAGCCCCAGCATTTT	CASSMSGYQPQHF	TRBV19	TRBJ1-5	NA	NA
TGCGCCAGCAGCTTGGGGGTTGGAGCGGGCTACAATGAGCAGTTCTTC	CASSLGVGAGYNEQFF	TRBV5-1	TRBJ2-1	NA	NA
TGCAGCGTTTCGGGACTATCCTCTGGAAACACCATATATTTT	CSVSGLSSGNTIYF	TRBV29-1	TRBJ1-3	NA	NA
TGTGCCAGCAGCGTCGAGACAGGGAGCGCAGATACGCAGTATTTT	CASSVETGSADTQYF	TRBV9	TRBJ2-3	NA	TRBD1
TGTGCTAGTGGAAAAATGTACGGTAACACCGGGGAGCTGTTTTTT	CASGKMYGNTGELFF	TRBV12-5	TRBJ2-2	few	NA
TGTGCCAGCAGAGCCCTTAGCGGGAGGGCCTACAATGAGCAGTTCTTC	CASRALSGRAYNEQFF	TRBV11-2	TRBJ2-1	NA	TRBD2
TGCGCCAGCAGCTTGTCTTCGCGGACTAGCGGGACCAATGAGCAGTTCTTC	CASSLSSRTSGTNEQFF	TRBV5-1	TRBJ2-1	NA	TRBD2